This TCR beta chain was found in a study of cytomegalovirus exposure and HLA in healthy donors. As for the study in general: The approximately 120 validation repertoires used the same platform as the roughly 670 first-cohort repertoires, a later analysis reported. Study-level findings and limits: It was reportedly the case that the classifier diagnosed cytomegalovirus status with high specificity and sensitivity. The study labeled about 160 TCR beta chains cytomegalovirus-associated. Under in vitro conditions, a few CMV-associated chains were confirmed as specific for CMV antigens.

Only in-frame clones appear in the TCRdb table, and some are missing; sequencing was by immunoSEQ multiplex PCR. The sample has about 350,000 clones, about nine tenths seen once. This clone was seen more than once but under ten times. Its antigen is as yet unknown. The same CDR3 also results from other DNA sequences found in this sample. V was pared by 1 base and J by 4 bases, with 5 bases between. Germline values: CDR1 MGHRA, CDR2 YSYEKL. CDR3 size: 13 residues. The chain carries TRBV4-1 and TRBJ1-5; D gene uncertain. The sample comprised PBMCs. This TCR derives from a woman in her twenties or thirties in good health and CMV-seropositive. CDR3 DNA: TGCGCCAGCAGCCAAGTAGGGAATCAGCCCCAGCATTTT. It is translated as CASSQVGNQPQHF.